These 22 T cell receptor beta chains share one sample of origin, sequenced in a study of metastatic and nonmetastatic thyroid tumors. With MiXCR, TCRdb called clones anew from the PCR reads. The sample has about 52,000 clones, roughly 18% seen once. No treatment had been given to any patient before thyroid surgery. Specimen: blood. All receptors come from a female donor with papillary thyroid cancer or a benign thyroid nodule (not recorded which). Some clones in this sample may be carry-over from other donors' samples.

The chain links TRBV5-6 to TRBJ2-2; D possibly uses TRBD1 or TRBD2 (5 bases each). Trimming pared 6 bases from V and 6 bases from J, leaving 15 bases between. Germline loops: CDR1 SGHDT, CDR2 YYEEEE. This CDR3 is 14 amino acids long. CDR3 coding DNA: TGTGCCAGCATCTTTGATTTGGGGGCCGGGGAGCTGTTTTTT. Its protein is CASIFDLGAGELFF.

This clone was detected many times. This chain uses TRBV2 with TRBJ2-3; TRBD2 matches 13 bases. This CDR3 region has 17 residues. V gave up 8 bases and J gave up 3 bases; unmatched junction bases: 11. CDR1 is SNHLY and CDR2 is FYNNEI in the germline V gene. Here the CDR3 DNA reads TGTGCCAGCGACGGATGGACTAGCGGGAGAAATACAGATACGCAGTATTTT. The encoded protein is CASDGWTSGRNTDTQYF.

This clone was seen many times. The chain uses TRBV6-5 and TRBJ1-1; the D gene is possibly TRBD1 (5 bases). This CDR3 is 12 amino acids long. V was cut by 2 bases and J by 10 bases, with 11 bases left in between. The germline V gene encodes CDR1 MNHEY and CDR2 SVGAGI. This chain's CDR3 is CASSYEQGRAFF. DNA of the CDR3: TGTGCCAGCAGTTACGAGCAGGGACGAGCTTTCTTT.

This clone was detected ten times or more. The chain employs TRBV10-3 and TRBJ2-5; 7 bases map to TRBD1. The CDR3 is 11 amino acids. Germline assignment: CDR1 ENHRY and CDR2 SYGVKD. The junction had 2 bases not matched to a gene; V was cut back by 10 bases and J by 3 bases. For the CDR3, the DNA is TGTGCCACCGGGACAGAAGAGACCCAGTACTTC. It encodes CATGTEETQYF.

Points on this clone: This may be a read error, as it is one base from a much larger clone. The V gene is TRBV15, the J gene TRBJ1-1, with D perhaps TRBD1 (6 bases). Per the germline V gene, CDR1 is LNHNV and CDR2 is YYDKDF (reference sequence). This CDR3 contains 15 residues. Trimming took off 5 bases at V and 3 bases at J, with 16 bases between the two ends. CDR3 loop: CATSPVTGGYTEAFF. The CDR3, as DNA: TGTGCCACCAGCCCTGTGACAGGCGGTTACACTGAAGCTTTCTTT.

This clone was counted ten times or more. The CDR3 DNA follows: TGTGCCACCAGTGATTCCCCGGGAGGGACTAGCGGGAGGGCCTCGAATGAGCAGTTCTTC. This sequence encodes CATSDSPGGTSGRASNEQFF. V is TRBV24-1 and J is TRBJ2-1, with 16 bases that match TRBD2. The J segment lost 7 bases and the V segment lost 2 bases, leaving 13 bases of the junction unmatched. This CDR3 contains 20 residues. Germline V gene data show CDR1 as KGHDR and CDR2 as SFDVKD.

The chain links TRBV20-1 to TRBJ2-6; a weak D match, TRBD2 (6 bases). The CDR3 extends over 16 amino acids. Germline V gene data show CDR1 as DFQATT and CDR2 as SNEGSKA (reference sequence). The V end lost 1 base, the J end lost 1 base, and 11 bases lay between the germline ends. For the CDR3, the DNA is TGCAGTGCTAGAGGATTGGAGGGGTCTGGGGCCAACGTCCTGACTTTC. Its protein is CSARGLEGSGANVLTF.

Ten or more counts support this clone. The CDR3 loop is CAWMEWEGLNEQFF. CDR3 bases: TGTGCCTGGATGGAATGGGAGGGCCTAAATGAGCAGTTCTTC. This chain links TRBV30 with TRBJ2-1, with 7 bases lining up with TRBD2. Germline V gene sequence: CDR1 GTSNPN, CDR2 SVGIG (reference sequence). The ends lost 4 bases at V and 7 bases at J; junction bases unmatched: 10. The CDR3 length is 14 residues.

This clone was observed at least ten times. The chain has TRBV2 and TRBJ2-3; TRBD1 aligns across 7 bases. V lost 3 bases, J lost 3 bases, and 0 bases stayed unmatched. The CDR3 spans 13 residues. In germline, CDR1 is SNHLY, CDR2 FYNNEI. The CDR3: CASSETGTDTQYF. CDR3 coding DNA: TGTGCCAGCAGTGAGACAGGGACAGATACGCAGTATTTT.

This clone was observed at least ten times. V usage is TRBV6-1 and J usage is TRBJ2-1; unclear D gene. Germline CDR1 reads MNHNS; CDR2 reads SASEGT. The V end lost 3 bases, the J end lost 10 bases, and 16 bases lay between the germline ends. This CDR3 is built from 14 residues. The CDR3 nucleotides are TGTGCCAGCAGTGACGGTAACCCTTTTTGGGAGCAGTTCTTC. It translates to CASSDGNPFWEQFF.

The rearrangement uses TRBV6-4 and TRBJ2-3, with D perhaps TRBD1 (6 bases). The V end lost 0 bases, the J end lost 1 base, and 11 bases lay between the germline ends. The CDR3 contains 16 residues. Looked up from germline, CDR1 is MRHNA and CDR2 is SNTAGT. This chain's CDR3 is CASSDSPGQCTDTQYF. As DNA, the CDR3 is TGTGCCAGCAGTGACTCACCTGGACAGTGCACAGATACGCAGTATTTT.

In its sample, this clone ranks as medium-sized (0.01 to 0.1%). The CDR3 coding sequence is TGTGCCAGCAGTGAAAGGTGGCAGGCAAATGGCTACACCTTC. The encoded protein is CASSERWQANGYTF. The chain has TRBV6-1 and TRBJ1-2, with unresolved D. The V end lost 2 bases, the J end lost 6 bases, and 13 bases lay between the germline ends. CDR3 size: 14 residues. Germline V CDR1 and CDR2: MNHNS, SASEGT.

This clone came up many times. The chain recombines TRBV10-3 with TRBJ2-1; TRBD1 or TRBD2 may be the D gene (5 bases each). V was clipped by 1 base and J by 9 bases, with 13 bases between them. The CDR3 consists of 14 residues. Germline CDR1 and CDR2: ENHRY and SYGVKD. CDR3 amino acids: CAISELGVLREQFF. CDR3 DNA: TGTGCCATCAGTGAGTTGGGGGTACTCCGTGAGCAGTTCTTC.

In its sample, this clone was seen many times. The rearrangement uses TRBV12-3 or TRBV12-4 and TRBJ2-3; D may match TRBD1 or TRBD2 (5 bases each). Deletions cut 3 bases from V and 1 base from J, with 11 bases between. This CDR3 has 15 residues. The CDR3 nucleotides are TGTGCCAGCAGTTTGAGGGGTTGGGGCACAGATACGCAGTATTTT. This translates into CASSLRGWGTDTQYF.

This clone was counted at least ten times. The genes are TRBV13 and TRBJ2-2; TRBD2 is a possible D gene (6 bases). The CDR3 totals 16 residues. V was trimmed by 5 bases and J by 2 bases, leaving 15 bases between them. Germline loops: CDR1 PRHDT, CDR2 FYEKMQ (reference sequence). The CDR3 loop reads CASSLNAEGNTGELFF. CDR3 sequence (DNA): TGTGCCAGCAGCCTTAATGCGGAGGGAAACACCGGGGAGCTGTTTTTT.

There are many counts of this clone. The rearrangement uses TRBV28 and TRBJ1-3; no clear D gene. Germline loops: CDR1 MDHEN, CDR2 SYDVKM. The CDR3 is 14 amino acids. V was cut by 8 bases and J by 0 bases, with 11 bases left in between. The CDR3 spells CASVGRSSGNTIYF. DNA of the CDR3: TGTGCCAGCGTCGGAAGGTCCTCTGGAAACACCATATATTTT.

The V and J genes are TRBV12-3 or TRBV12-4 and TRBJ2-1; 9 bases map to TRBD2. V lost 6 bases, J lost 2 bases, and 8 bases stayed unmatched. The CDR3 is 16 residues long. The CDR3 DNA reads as TGTGCCAGCAGCTGTAGACTAGCGGCAGCCTACAATGAGCAGTTCTTC. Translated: CASSCRLAAAYNEQFF.

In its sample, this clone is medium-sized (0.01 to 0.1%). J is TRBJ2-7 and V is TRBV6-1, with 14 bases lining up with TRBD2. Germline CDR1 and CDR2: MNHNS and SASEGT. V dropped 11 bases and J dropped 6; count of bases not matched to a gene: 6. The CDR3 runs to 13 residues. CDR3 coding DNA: TGTGCCGCAGGGACTAGCGGGAGTGGCGAGCAGTACTTC. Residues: CAAGTSGSGEQYF.

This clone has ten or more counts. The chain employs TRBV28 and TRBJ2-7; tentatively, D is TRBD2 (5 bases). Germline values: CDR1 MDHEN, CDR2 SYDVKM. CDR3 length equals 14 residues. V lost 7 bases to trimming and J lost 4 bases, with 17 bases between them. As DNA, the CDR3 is TGTGCCAGCAAATCTAGCTTCCCAATTTACGAGCAGTACTTC. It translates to CASKSSFPIYEQYF.

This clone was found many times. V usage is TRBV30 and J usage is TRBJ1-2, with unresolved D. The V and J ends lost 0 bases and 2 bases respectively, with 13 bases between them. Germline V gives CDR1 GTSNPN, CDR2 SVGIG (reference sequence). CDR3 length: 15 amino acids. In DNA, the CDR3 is TGTGCCTGGAGTGTACCCGGACGACTGAACTATGGCTACACCTTC. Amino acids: CAWSVPGRLNYGYTF.

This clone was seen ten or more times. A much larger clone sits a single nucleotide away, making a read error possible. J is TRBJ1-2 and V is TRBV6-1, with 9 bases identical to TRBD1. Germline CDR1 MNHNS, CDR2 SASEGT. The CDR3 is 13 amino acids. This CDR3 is CASNRQGGYGCTF. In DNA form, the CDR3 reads TGTGCCAGCAACCGACAGGGGGGATATGGCTGCACCTTC.

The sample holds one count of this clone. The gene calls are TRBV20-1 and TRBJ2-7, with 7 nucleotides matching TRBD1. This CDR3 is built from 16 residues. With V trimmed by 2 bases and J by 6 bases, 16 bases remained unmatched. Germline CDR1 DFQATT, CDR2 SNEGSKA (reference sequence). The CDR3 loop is CSARNPLVGRGLEQYF. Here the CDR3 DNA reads TGCAGTGCTAGAAATCCCCTAGTGGGAAGGGGGCTCGAGCAGTACTTC.